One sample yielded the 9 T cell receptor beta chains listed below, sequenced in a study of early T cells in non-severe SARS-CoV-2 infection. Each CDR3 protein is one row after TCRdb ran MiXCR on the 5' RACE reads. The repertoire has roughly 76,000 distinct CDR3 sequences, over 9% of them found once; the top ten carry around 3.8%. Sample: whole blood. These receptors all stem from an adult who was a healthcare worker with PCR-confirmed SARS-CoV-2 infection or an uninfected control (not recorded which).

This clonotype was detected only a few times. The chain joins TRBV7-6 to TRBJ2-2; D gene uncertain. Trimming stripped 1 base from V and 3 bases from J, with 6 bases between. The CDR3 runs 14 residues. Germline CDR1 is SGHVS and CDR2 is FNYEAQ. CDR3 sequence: CASSLERYTGELFF. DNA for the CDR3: TGTGCCAGCAGCTTAGAGAGGTACACCGGGGAGCTGTTTTTT.

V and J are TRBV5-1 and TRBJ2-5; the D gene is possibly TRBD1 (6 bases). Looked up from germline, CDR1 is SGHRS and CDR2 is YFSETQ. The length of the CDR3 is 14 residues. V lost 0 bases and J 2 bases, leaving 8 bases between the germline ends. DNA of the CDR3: TGCGCCAGCAGCTTGGGTCAGGGGCAAGAGACCCAGTACTTC. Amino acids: CASSLGQGQETQYF.

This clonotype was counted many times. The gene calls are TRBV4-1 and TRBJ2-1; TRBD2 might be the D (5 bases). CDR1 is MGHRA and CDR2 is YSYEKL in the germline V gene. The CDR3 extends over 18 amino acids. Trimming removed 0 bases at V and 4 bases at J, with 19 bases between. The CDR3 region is CASSQDLIRELRYNEQFF. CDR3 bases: TGCGCCAGCAGCCAAGATTTGATCCGGGAATTACGTTACAATGAGCAGTTCTTC.

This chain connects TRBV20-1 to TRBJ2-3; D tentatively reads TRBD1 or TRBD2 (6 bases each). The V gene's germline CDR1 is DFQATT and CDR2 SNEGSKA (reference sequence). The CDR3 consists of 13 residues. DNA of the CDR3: TGCAGCCCAGTGGGGGGACATCTCGACACGCAGTATTTT. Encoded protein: CSPVGGHLDTQYF.

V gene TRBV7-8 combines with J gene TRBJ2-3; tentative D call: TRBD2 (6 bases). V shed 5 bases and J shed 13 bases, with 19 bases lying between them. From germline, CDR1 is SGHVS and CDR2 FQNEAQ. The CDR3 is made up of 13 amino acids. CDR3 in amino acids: CASSVGFRDSKYF. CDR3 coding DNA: TGTGCCAGCAGCGTCGGGTTTCGGGACTCCAAGTATTTT. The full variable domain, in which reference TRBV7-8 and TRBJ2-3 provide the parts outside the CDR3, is GAGVSQSPRYKVAKRGQDVALRCDPISGHVSLFWYQQALGQGPEFLTYFQNEAQLDKSGLPSDRFFAERPEGSVSTLKIQRTQQEDSAVYLCASSVGFRDSKYFGPGTRLTVL.

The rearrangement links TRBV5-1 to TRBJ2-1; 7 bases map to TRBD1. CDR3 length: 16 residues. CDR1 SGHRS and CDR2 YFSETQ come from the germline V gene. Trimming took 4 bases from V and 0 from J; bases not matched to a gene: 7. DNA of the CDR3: TGCGCCAGCAGCGCCCGACAGGGATCCTCCTACAATGAGCAGTTCTTC. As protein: CASSARQGSSYNEQFF.

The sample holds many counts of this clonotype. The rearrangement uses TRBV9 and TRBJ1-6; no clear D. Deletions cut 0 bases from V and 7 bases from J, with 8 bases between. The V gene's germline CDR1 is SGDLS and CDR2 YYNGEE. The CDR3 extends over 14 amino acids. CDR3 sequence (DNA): TGTGCCAGCAGCGTAGGGGTATCAAATTCACCCCTCCACTTT. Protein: CASSVGVSNSPLHF.

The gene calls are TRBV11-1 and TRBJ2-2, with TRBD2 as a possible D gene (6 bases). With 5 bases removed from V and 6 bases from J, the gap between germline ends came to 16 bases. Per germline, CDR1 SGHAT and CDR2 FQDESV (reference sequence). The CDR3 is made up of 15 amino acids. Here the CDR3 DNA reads TGTGCCAGCAGCCCGGGGGTCGAAAGGCCCGGGGAGCTGTTTTTT. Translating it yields CASSPGVERPGELFF.

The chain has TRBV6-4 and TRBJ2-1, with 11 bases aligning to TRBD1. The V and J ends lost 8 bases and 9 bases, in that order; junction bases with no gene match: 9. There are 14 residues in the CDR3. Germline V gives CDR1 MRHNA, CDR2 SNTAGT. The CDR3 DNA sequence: TGTGCCAGCTCCACGGGACAGGGGGGTGTTGAGCAGTTCTTC. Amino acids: CASSTGQGGVEQFF.